These T cell receptor beta chains were read from a single sample in a study of cytomegalovirus exposure and HLA in healthy donors. Sequencing was performed with immunoSEQ multiplex PCR; in TCRdb, only in-frame clones are kept and a portion is missing. The top ten clones hold less than 3.5% of a sample with 150,000 to 180,000 clones, roughly 74% of them seen once. The specimen sequenced was PBMCs. These receptors originate from a man aged 18 to 29 in good health and CMV-seronegative. CDR3s include the opening cysteine and the closing phenylalanine or tryptophan. D genes are given only for firm matches. Size is omitted from some rows. Given values are once, few, many or a class for expanded clones.

j_call | clone_size | v_call | d_call | cdr3_aa | cdr3_nt
TRBJ2-4 | once | TRBV6-6 | . | CASSRDRTGGLQYF | TGTGCCAGCAGTCGGGACAGGACCGGGGGGTTGCAGTACTTC
TRBJ2-1 | . | TRBV6-5 | TRBD2 | CASSLLAGAYNEQFF | TGTGCCAGCAGCCTACTAGCGGGGGCTTACAATGAGCAGTTCTTC
TRBJ2-1 | once | TRBV5-6 | TRBD2 | CASSLLAGTYNEQFF | TGTGCCAGCAGTTTACTAGCGGGGACCTACAATGAGCAGTTCTTC
TRBJ1-1 | . | TRBV18 | TRBD1 | CASSPDRAEYSEAFF | TGTGCCAGCTCACCAGACAGGGCGGAATACTCTGAAGCTTTCTTT
TRBJ1-2 | . | TRBV27 | . | CASSPPGGGYTF | TGTGCCAGCAGTCCGCCGGGGGGTGGCTACACCTTC
TRBJ2-1 | . | TRBV7-6 | . | CASTTGTHSYNEQFF | TGTGCCAGCACCACGGGGACTCATAGTTACAATGAGCAGTTCTTC
TRBJ2-1 | . | TRBV7-2 | TRBD2 | CASSLGLAGGLEQFF | TGTGCCAGCAGCTTAGGACTAGCGGGGGGTCTTGAGCAGTTCTTC
TRBJ2-1 | . | TRBV7-8 | . | CASSLDREQVLSYNEQFF | TGTGCCAGCAGCTTAGACAGGGAGCAGGTCCTCTCCTACAATGAGCAGTTCTTC
TRBJ2-5 | . | TRBV28 | . | CASSSLLRTQYF | TGTGCCAGCAGTTCGCTTCTGAGGACCCAGTACTTC
TRBJ2-7 | . | TRBV7-9 | . | CASSLIGSGLHYEQYF | TGTGCCAGCAGCTTAATCGGTTCAGGGTTACACTACGAGCAGTACTTC
TRBJ2-5 | . | TRBV5-1 | TRBD2 | CASSPGLATETQYF | TGCGCCAGCAGCCCGGGACTAGCGACAGAGACCCAGTACTTC
TRBJ2-5 | . | TRBV2 | . | CASSEQGPETQYF | TGTGCCAGCAGTGAGCAGGGGCCGGAGACCCAGTACTTC
TRBJ1-1 | . | TRBV18 | TRBD1 | CAAKGQQNTEAFF | TGTGCCGCCAAGGGACAGCAGAACACTGAAGCTTTCTTT
TRBJ2-1 | once | TRBV5-1 | . | CASSSSGVNEQFF | TGCGCCAGCAGCTCCTCAGGGGTAAATGAGCAGTTCTTC
TRBJ2-3 | . | TRBV10-3 | . | CAISALVTDTQYF | TGTGCCATCAGTGCACTAGTCACAGATACGCAGTATTTT
TRBJ2-7 | . | TRBV27 | . | CASSFTHGSEQYF | TGTGCCAGCAGTTTTACCCACGGGAGCGAGCAGTACTTC
TRBJ2-1 | . | TRBV25-1 | TRBD2 | CASSPLGLAGLYNEQFF | TGTGCCAGCAGTCCTCTCGGACTAGCGGGCCTGTACAATGAGCAGTTCTTC
TRBJ1-2 | . | TRBV4-3 | . | CASSQVQGNYGYTF | TGCGCCAGCAGCCAAGTACAGGGTAACTATGGCTACACCTTC
TRBJ1-4 | . | TRBV7-9 | TRBD1 | CASSSDRGDDEKLFF | TGTGCCAGCAGCTCTGACAGGGGGGACGATGAAAAACTGTTTTTT
TRBJ2-3 | . | TRBV6-4 | . | CASSAGETDTQYF | TGTGCCAGCAGTGCAGGGGAAACAGATACGCAGTATTTT
TRBJ2-7 | once | TRBV5-5 | TRBD1 | CASSLDRDYEQYF | TGTGCCAGCAGCCTGGACAGGGACTACGAGCAGTACTTC
TRBJ2-1 | . | TRBV5-1 | . | CASSLGAGNEQFF | TGCGCCAGCAGCTTGGGCGCTGGCAATGAGCAGTTCTTC
TRBJ1-2 | . | TRBV29-1 | . | CSVGAQRNTGYTF | TGCAGCGTTGGGGCCCAACGCAATACTGGCTACACCTTC
TRBJ2-2 | . | TRBV7-6 | TRBD1 | CASSLGTGNTGELFF | TGTGCCAGCAGCTTAGGGACAGGGAACACCGGGGAGCTGTTTTTT
TRBJ1-1 | few | TRBV28 | . | CAIQGAGWNTEAFF | TGTGCCATTCAAGGGGCAGGGTGGAACACTGAAGCTTTCTTT
TRBJ2-5 | . | TRBV5-1 | . | CASRAGTFQETQYF | TGCGCCAGCAGAGCCGGGACTTTCCAAGAGACCCAGTACTTC
TRBJ2-3 | . | TRBV5-1 | TRBD2 | CASSLGLAGGYDTQYF | TGCGCCAGCAGTTTGGGACTAGCGGGGGGGTACGATACGCAGTATTTT
TRBJ1-2 | . | TRBV9 | . | CASSGTANYGYTF | TGTGCCAGCAGCGGGACAGCTAACTATGGCTACACCTTC
TRBJ2-3 | . | TRBV5-6 | TRBD1 | CASSGQGTDTQYF | TGTGCCAGCAGCGGACAGGGCACAGATACGCAGTATTTT
TRBJ2-7 | . | TRBV11-3 | . | CASSYGGQNYEQYF | TGTGCCAGCAGCTACGGGGGACAGAACTACGAGCAGTACTTC
TRBJ2-7 | few | TRBV4-3 | TRBD1 | CASSQGRDRATYEQYF | TGCGCCAGCAGCCAAGGGAGGGACAGGGCCACCTACGAGCAGTACTTC
TRBJ2-6 | . | TRBV14 | . | CASSSGTVSSGANVLTF | TGTGCCAGCAGCTCCGGGACTGTTAGCTCTGGGGCCAACGTCCTGACTTTC
TRBJ2-2 | . | TRBV5-1 | . | CASSLRQAGDTGELFF | TGCGCCAGCAGCTTGAGGCAGGCGGGCGACACCGGGGAGCTGTTTTTT
TRBJ2-7 | . | TRBV9 | TRBD2 | CASSEAGPGGSYEQYF | TGTGCCAGCAGCGAAGCGGGACCCGGGGGTTCCTACGAGCAGTACTTC
TRBJ2-7 | . | TRBV19 | TRBD1 | CASSPPTGQGAYEQYF | TGTGCCAGTAGTCCCCCGACCGGACAGGGTGCCTACGAGCAGTACTTC
TRBJ2-3 | . | TRBV4-1 | TRBD2 | CASSRNAGAGGSADTQYF | TGCGCCAGCAGCCGGAACGCTGGGGCGGGGGGGAGCGCAGATACGCAGTATTTT
TRBJ2-1 | . | TRBV5-4 | TRBD2 | CASSLGGGGHYNEQFF | TGTGCCAGCAGCTTGGGTGGCGGGGGTCACTACAATGAGCAGTTCTTC
TRBJ2-4 | . | TRBV7-9 | . | CASTPVRGRANIQYF | TGTGCCAGCACCCCCGTCAGGGGAAGGGCGAACATTCAGTACTTC
TRBJ2-5 | . | TRBV11-2 | . | CASRFAGQTKQETQYF | TGTGCCAGCAGGTTTGCCGGACAGACCAAACAAGAGACCCAGTACTTC
TRBJ1-2 | . | TRBV7-2 | . | CASSYENGYTF | TGTGCCAGCAGCTACGAGAATGGCTACACCTTC
TRBJ1-5 | . | TRBV6-1 | . | CASSEMDIRQPQHF | TGTGCCAGCAGTGAAATGGACATCCGGCAGCCCCAGCATTTT
TRBJ2-7 | few | TRBV5-1 | TRBD2 | CASSPLAGATGNEQYF | TGCGCCAGCAGCCCACTAGCGGGGGCCACCGGGAACGAGCAGTACTTC